This T cell receptor (beta chain) was sequenced during a study of blood T cells in healthy people across ages. Study-wide results and caveats: As naive T cell percentage varied, TCR beta diversity correlated strongly with it. Estimates based on one million T cells were treated as lower bounds.

The CDR3 sequence is 13 residues long. The germline gives CDR1 MNHEY, CDR2 SVGAGI. Trimming removed 4 bases from V and 6 bases from J, with 11 bases in between. With a J-beta primer mix and a sample-barcoded 5' primer, a second PCR ran roughly 6 to 11 cycles. TCRdb fed the 5' RACE reads into MiXCR, producing one record per CDR3 protein. The data hold about 580,000 distinct CDR3 sequences, with about 45% observed a single time. In its sample, this clonotype was seen many times. Its antigen is undetermined. The source of this sequence is a man older than 75 in good health. The chain combines TRBV6-5 with TRBJ2-3; TRBD1 is a possible D gene (6 bases). The sequenced sample was blood. DNA of the CDR3: TGTGCCAGCAGTTTTTCAAGGGGGGATACGCAGTATTTT. As protein: CASSFSRGDTQYF.